These 29 T cell receptor beta chains were all obtained from the same sample, sequenced in a study of blood T cell repertoires in COVID-19. TCRdb keeps only in-frame clones here, not all; method: immunoSEQ multiplex PCR. The sample yields some 270,000 clones, 70% to 85% seen once. Sequencing was carried out using peripheral blood. Receptors originate from a human donor with COVID-19, enrolled during active disease. The donor label of this sample is uncertain.

The V and J genes are TRBV7-9 and TRBJ1-1; 7 bases line up with TRBD1. The CDR3 runs 15 residues. Looked up from germline, CDR1 is SEHNR and CDR2 is FQNEAQ (reference sequence). Trimming at V came to 3 bases and at J to 3 bases, leaving 7 bases not matched to a gene. The CDR3: CASSFRQGRDTEAFF. The CDR3 nucleotides are TGTGCCAGCAGCTTTCGACAGGGTAGGGACACTGAAGCTTTCTTT.

V gene TRBV3-1 (or the pseudogene TRBV3-2) combines with J gene TRBJ2-7; D perhaps matches TRBD2 (7 bases). This CDR3 spans 16 amino acids. Trimming removed 4 bases at V and 5 bases at J, with 21 bases between. Germline V gene lookup returns CDR1 LGHDT and CDR2 YNNKEL (reference sequence). In DNA form, the CDR3 reads TGTGCCAGCAGCCCGGGACTAACAGGGCGTTTCCACGAGCAGTACTTC. It codes for CASSPGLTGRFHEQYF.

This clone was recorded only once. CDR3 in amino acids: CAWNPGGGNTEAFF. CDR3 sequence (DNA): TGTGCCTGGAACCCTGGCGGGGGGAACACTGAAGCTTTCTTT. The chain uses TRBV30 and TRBJ1-1, with D possibly matching TRBD1 (5 bases). CDR1 and CDR2 (germline): GTSNPN, SVGIG (reference sequence). The CDR3 is 14 residues long. Trimming took 4 bases from V and 1 from J, leaving 13 bases between them.

J is TRBJ1-4 and V is TRBV2; 8 bases agree with TRBD1. The V gene end was trimmed by 2 bases and the J gene end by 3 bases; junction bases not matched to a gene: 2. The CDR3 sequence is 15 residues long. Germline V gives CDR1 SNHLY, CDR2 FYNNEI. Here the CDR3 reads CASSERGQANEKLFF. CDR3 in DNA: TGTGCCAGCAGTGAACGGGGACAGGCTAATGAAAAACTGTTTTTT. Complete variable domain (other parts from reference TRBV2 and TRBJ1-4): EPEVTQTPSHQVTQMGQEVILRCVPISNHLYFYWYRQILGQKVEFLVSFYNNEISEKSEIFDDQFSVERPDGSNFTLKIRSTKLEDSAMYFCASSERGQANEKLFFGSGTQLSVL.

The chain is built from TRBV6-1 and TRBJ2-7; D uncertain. CDR3 length: 13 amino acids. Germline V gives CDR1 MNHNS, CDR2 SASEGT. The germline V and J ends were trimmed by 3 bases and 3 bases, with 9 bases remaining between them. CDR3 protein: CASSEGYRYEQYF. The CDR3 coding sequence is TGTGCCAGCAGTGAGGGCTACCGCTACGAGCAGTACTTC.

The V and J genes are TRBV7-2 and TRBJ2-7, with 15 bases aligning to TRBD2. V dropped 1 base and J dropped 12; count of bases not matched to a gene: 4. Per germline, CDR1 SGHTA and CDR2 FQGNSA. The CDR3 is 14 residues long. This chain's CDR3 is CASSLDPGLAGGYF. The CDR3 coding sequence is TGTGCCAGCAGCTTAGACCCGGGACTAGCGGGAGGGTACTTC.

This chain connects TRBV6-2 or TRBV6-3 to TRBJ2-3; 10 bases align to TRBD1. The germline V gene encodes CDR1 MNHEY and CDR2 SVGEGT. This CDR3 has 15 residues. The J segment lost 4 bases and the V segment lost 2 bases, leaving 3 bases of the junction unmatched. CDR3 region: CASSYEDRGADTQYF. CDR3 bases: TGTGCCAGCAGTTACGAGGACAGGGGGGCAGATACGCAGTATTTT.

This chain connects TRBV20-1 to TRBJ1-2; tentative D call: TRBD1 (5 bases). Germline V lookup: CDR1 DFQATT, CDR2 SNEGSKA (reference sequence). The CDR3 extends over 11 amino acids. Trimming removed 3 bases at V and 6 bases at J, with 8 bases between. The CDR3 sequence is CSASGADGYTF. Here the CDR3 DNA reads TGCAGTGCTAGTGGGGCCGATGGCTACACCTTC.

The rearrangement links TRBV12-5 to TRBJ1-1, with TRBD1 identical over 11 bases. CDR3 size: 13 residues. Germline CDR1 reads LGHNT; CDR2 reads FRNRAP. Losses at the gene ends were 4 bases for V and 5 bases for J; bases not matched to a gene: 0. The CDR3 region is CASGWDRGTEAFF. The CDR3 coding sequence is TGTGCTAGTGGTTGGGACAGGGGGACTGAAGCTTTCTTT.

Only one count was recorded for this clone. The rearrangement uses TRBV29-1 and TRBJ1-4; 10 nucleotides line up with TRBD1. Trimming removed 0 bases from V and 8 bases from J; junction bases left unmatched: 0. Germline-derived CDR1 and CDR2 are SQVTM and ANQGSEA. CDR3 length: 13 amino acids. For the CDR3, the DNA is TGCAGCGTTGAAGAGGGACAGGGGGAAAAACTGTTTTTT. Residues: CSVEEGQGEKLFF.

The chain links TRBV6-5 to TRBJ2-3; possible D gene TRBD2, 6 bases. Trimming removed 9 bases at V and 5 bases at J, with 15 bases between. The length of the CDR3 is 13 residues. CDR1 and CDR2 (germline): MNHEY, SVGAGI. The CDR3 region is CASKLGGQDTQYF. The CDR3 nucleotides read TGTGCCAGTAAACTGGGAGGACAAGATACGCAGTATTTT.

A few counts support this clone. The chain recombines TRBV5-1 with TRBJ2-5; TRBD2 agrees at 10 bases. The CDR3 is 15 residues long. In germline, CDR1 is SGHRS, CDR2 YFSETQ. V dropped 1 base and J dropped 5; count of bases not matched to a gene: 5. The CDR3 reads CASSLTGLADETQYF. CDR3 in DNA: TGCGCCAGCAGCTTGACCGGACTAGCGGACGAGACCCAGTACTTC.

This clone appeared a few times. The chain is built from TRBV6-4 and TRBJ2-7, with 9 bases lining up with TRBD2. The CDR3 runs to 15 residues. The ends lost 4 bases at V and 0 bases at J; junction bases unmatched: 4. Looked up from germline, CDR1 is MRHNA and CDR2 is SNTAGT. CDR3 sequence reads: CASSALAGPSYEQYF. The CDR3 region has the DNA TGTGCCAGCAGTGCCCTAGCGGGGCCCTCCTACGAGCAGTACTTC.

The rearrangement links TRBV5-1 to TRBJ2-2; D is perhaps TRBD1 (5 bases). The germline gives CDR1 SGHRS, CDR2 YFSETQ. The CDR3 is 16 amino acids. V gave up 2 bases and J gave up 2 bases, with 13 bases separating them. The CDR3 DNA is TGCGCCAGCAGCTTAGGCAGGGATAGTAACACCGGGGAGCTGTTTTTT. Its protein product is CASSLGRDSNTGELFF.

The CDR3 loop reads CASSWAGLTYNEQFF. CDR3 bases: TGTGCCAGCAGCTGGGCAGGGCTAACCTACAATGAGCAGTTCTTC. V gene TRBV7-2 combines with J gene TRBJ2-1, with a weak D call TRBD1 (5 bases). In germline, CDR1 is SGHTA, CDR2 FQGNSA. CDR3 length: 15 amino acids. With 4 bases removed from V and 2 bases from J, the gap between germline ends came to 12 bases.

The V call is TRBV4-3, the J call TRBJ2-5; 8 bases map to TRBD2. The V segment lost 3 bases and the J segment 5 bases; nucleotides outside the gene matches: 5. The CDR3 runs 14 residues. CDR1 and CDR2 (germline): LGHNA, YSLEER. CDR3: CASSHSGAGETQYF. DNA for the CDR3: TGCGCCAGCAGCCATAGCGGGGCGGGGGAGACCCAGTACTTC.

This chain joins TRBV7-6 and TRBJ2-7; 10 bases are shared with TRBD2. This CDR3 is 16 amino acids long. In germline, CDR1 is SGHVS, CDR2 FNYEAQ. V shed 5 bases, J shed 3 bases, and the junction held 10 bases outside the gene matches. This CDR3 reads CASSHPETSGHYEQYF. The CDR3 nucleotides read TGTGCCAGCAGCCATCCAGAGACTAGCGGGCACTACGAGCAGTACTTC.

The chain joins TRBV25-1 to TRBJ2-2; 7 nucleotides match TRBD2. Germline V gene data show CDR1 as MGHDK and CDR2 as SYGVNS. The V segment lost 0 bases and the J segment 3 bases; nucleotides outside the gene matches: 4. The CDR3 length is 16 residues. CDR3 in amino acids: CASSEYTSGDTGELFF. The CDR3 DNA sequence: TGTGCCAGCAGTGAATATACCAGCGGGGACACCGGGGAGCTGTTTTTT.

The rearrangement uses TRBV27 and TRBJ2-2; D possibly corresponds to TRBD2 (6 bases). Germline values: CDR1 MNHEY, CDR2 SMNVEV (reference sequence). The V gene lost 2 bases and the J gene lost 7 bases, with 11 bases spanning the gap. The CDR3 loop spans 14 amino acids. CDR3 nucleotides: TGTGCCAGCAGTTTAAGGCGGGACGGCGGGGAGCTGTTTTTT. It encodes CASSLRRDGGELFF.

The chain uses TRBV2 and TRBJ1-1; no reliable D call. The V and J ends lost 7 bases and 5 bases respectively, with 17 bases between them. Germline V gene data show CDR1 as SNHLY and CDR2 as FYNNEI. The CDR3 consists of 14 residues. The CDR3 nucleotides read TGTGCCAGCACCGTGGGAGGTTCGGTTACTGAAGCTTTCTTT. Translated, it gives CASTVGGSVTEAFF. Drawing the rest from reference TRBV2 and TRBJ1-1, the complete variable domain is EPEVTQTPSHQVTQMGQEVILRCVPISNHLYFYWYRQILGQKVEFLVSFYNNEISEKSEIFDDQFSVERPDGSNFTLKIRSTKLEDSAMYFCASTVGGSVTEAFFGQGTRLTVV.

V gene TRBV3-1 (or the pseudogene TRBV3-2) combines with J gene TRBJ2-7; 7 bases fit TRBD2. The V segment lost 1 base and the J segment 3 bases; nucleotides outside the gene matches: 9. Germline lookup yields CDR1 LGHDT and CDR2 YNNKEL (reference sequence). This CDR3 has 16 amino acids. CDR3 sequence (DNA): TGTGCCAGCAGCCAAGTAGGCGGGAGAGGGGTCTACGAGCAGTACTTC. Its translation: CASSQVGGRGVYEQYF.

This rearrangement joins TRBV11-2 to TRBJ1-3; D not certain. This CDR3 has 18 residues. V was shortened by 7 bases and J by 0 bases, with 22 bases between the two germline ends. Germline V gene sequence: CDR1 SGHAT, CDR2 FQNNGV. CDR3 sequence (DNA): TGTGCCAGCACCCTCCGGCGGCCAGCCGTAAACTCTGGAAACACCATATATTTT. The encoded protein is CASTLRRPAVNSGNTIYF.

The chain combines TRBV5-1 with TRBJ2-2; D may be TRBD1 (5 bases). CDR1 SGHRS and CDR2 YFSETQ come from the germline V gene. The CDR3 has 15 amino acids. Trimming stripped 4 bases from V and 6 bases from J, with 16 bases between. CDR3 nucleotides: TGCGCCAGCAGCCTTGACAGACCGTCCGCCGGGGAGCTGTTTTTT. Amino acid sequence: CASSLDRPSAGELFF.

The genes are TRBV19 and TRBJ1-1, with 8 bases matching TRBD1. The germline CDR1 and CDR2 sequences are LNHDA and SQIVND (reference sequence). Unmatched junction bases numbered 6, after V lost 4 bases and J lost 5 bases. CDR3 length: 14 residues. CDR3 loop: CASSTTGERTEAFF. The CDR3 nucleotides read TGTGCCAGTAGTACGACAGGGGAACGGACTGAAGCTTTCTTT. Variable domain in full (rest from reference TRBV19 and TRBJ1-1): DGGITQSPKYLFRKEGQNVTLSCEQNLNHDAMYWYRQDPGQGLRLIYYSQIVNDFQKGDIAEGYSVSREKKESFPLTVTSAQKNPTAFYLCASSTTGERTEAFFGQGTRLTVV.

The count of this clone is one. CDR3 sequence (DNA): TGTGCCAGCAGCATGAGAGGGACAGGGCGTTTCTATGGCTACACCTTC. Its translation is CASSMRGTGRFYGYTF. The gene calls are TRBV5-8 and TRBJ1-2; the match to TRBD1 covers 9 bases. This CDR3 comprises 16 residues. Germline V gene data show CDR1 as SGHTS and CDR2 as YDEGEE. V lost 4 bases and J lost 4; bases outside the gene matches: 11.

V gene TRBV7-6 combines with J gene TRBJ1-4; D ambiguous. V was trimmed by 0 bases and J by 4 bases, leaving 15 bases between them. CDR3 length: 17 residues. The germline V gene has CDR1 SGHVS and CDR2 FNYEAQ. Here the CDR3 DNA reads TGTGCCAGCAGCTTAGCAGGAGGCCTGCGGGGTAATGAAAAACTGTTTTTT. This translates into CASSLAGGLRGNEKLFF.

This chain joins TRBV28 and TRBJ1-4; the D is unclear. The CDR3 has 14 amino acids. Trimming removed 5 bases at V and 8 bases at J, with 15 bases between. Germline assignment: CDR1 MDHEN and CDR2 SYDVKM. CDR3 loop: CASSLLGPGEKLFF. For the CDR3, the DNA is TGTGCCAGCAGTCTACTAGGGCCGGGGGAAAAACTGTTTTTT.

The chain joins TRBV6-6 to TRBJ2-7; tentative D call: TRBD1 (6 bases). Trimming removed 5 bases at V and 0 bases at J, with 14 bases between. This CDR3 has 15 amino acids. Germline V gene data show CDR1 as MNHNY and CDR2 as SVGAGI (reference sequence). The CDR3 DNA reads as TGTGCCAGCAGTCCACAGGGCGGAGGCTCCTACGAGCAGTACTTC. This translates into CASSPQGGGSYEQYF.

The chain combines TRBV19 with TRBJ2-7, with 10 bases that match TRBD2. The V gene's germline CDR1 is LNHDA and CDR2 SQIVND (reference sequence). CDR3 size: 15 residues. V was clipped by 3 bases and J by 4 bases; unmatched bases: 6. CDR3 protein: CASSMASGSWYEQYF. In DNA form, the CDR3 reads TGTGCCAGTAGTATGGCTAGCGGGAGTTGGTACGAGCAGTACTTC.